This TCR beta chain was identified in a study of blood T cell repertoires in COVID-19. Background on the study: Acute-phase and convalescent COVID-19 samples originated in the United States, Italy and Spain. Sample material is recorded as cDNA or gDNA derived from T cells, B-cell-depleted T cells, or PBMCs.

Original data processing: Reference gene primer amplification yielded estimated nucleated cell counts. Method: immunoSEQ multiplex PCR; TCRdb's copy keeps in-frame clones and lacks some. V and J calls and clone size are as listed in that table; D and trimming were resolved from the DNA. The profile shows around 23,000 clones, 55% to 85% of them singletons. This clonotype originated in a woman aged 80 or over with acute or convalescent COVID-19. Sequenced material: peripheral blood.

CDR3 sequence (DNA): TGTGCCAGCAGCTACAAGCGGGCGAACACCGGGGAGCTGTTTTTT. It specifies CASSYKRANTGELFF. The genes are TRBV5-8 and TRBJ2-2; tentatively, D is TRBD2 (6 bases). Per the germline V gene, CDR1 is SGHTS and CDR2 is YDEGEE. This CDR3 spans 15 amino acids. V was cut by 3 bases and J by 0 bases, with 9 bases left in between.